Listed below are T cell receptor beta chains from one sample, sequenced in a study of OX40 agonist ivuxolimab in advanced cancers. Using immunoSEQ multiplex PCR, the repertoire was profiled, and TCRdb retains in-frame clones only, with some absent. Counted here are 80,000 to 90,000 clones, around 80% occurring once; the ten biggest clones make up roughly 1.8%. The sequencing used CD4+ or CD8+ T cells sorted from blood, collected in a trial of the OX40 agonist ivuxolimab. The origin of the receptors is an adult with an advanced solid tumor such as melanoma, head and neck, liver or kidney cancer. Each CDR3 is given with its conserved first and last residue. The D gene is left open where the match is weak. Size is omitted from some rows. Given values are once, few, many or a class for expanded clones.

D	size	V	J	DNA	CDR3
TRBD2	-	TRBV19	TRBJ2-7	TGTGCCAGTAGCGGCGGGGGGCTCAGCTCCTACGAGCAGTACTTC	CASSGGGLSSYEQYF
-	-	TRBV4-3	TRBJ1-1	TGCGCCAGCAGCCTTCAATTTCAGGTCTCGACTAAAGCTTTCTTT	CASSLQFQVSTKAFF
-	-	TRBV30	TRBJ1-3	TGTGCCTGGGGGACGGAAGGAAACACCATATATTTT	CAWGTEGNTIYF
TRBD1	-	TRBV2	TRBJ1-1	TGTGCCAGCAGTGATCCTCAGACAGGGAGGAAGAACACTGAAGCTTTCTTT	CASSDPQTGRKNTEAFF
-	once	TRBV9	TRBJ1-3	TGTGCCAGCAGCATCCAAGGGAGCTCTGGAAACACCATATATTTT	CASSIQGSSGNTIYF
-	-	TRBV11-3	TRBJ2-7	TGTGCCAGCAGCTCCCACAGGACCTACGAGCAGTACTTC	CASSSHRTYEQYF
-	once	TRBV5-1	TRBJ1-2	TGCGCCAGCAGCTTGGTTCGTGGATCGGGCTATGGCTACACCTTC	CASSLVRGSGYGYTF
TRBD1	-	TRBV4-3	TRBJ2-3	TGCGCCAGCAGCCAGGGGACAGGGCTCACAGATACGCAGTATTTT	CASSQGTGLTDTQYF
-	-	TRBV6-8	TRBJ2-7	TGTGCCAGCAGTTACTCGACTCCTCCGTACTTC	CASSYSTPPYF
-	-	TRBV5-1	TRBJ1-1	TGCGCCAGCAGCTCCGGACAAATAAACACTGAAGCTTTCTTT	CASSSGQINTEAFF
-	-	TRBV7-9	TRBJ2-1	TGTGCCAGCAGCTTAGGTCTGTACAATGAGCAGTTCTTC	CASSLGLYNEQFF
TRBD1	-	TRBV19	TRBJ2-7	TGTGCCTTGGGGACAGAGTACGAGCAGTACTTC	CALGTEYEQYF
-	-	TRBV11-2	TRBJ2-5	TGTGCCAGCAGTTTCTCCACTCGAGAGACCCAGTACTTC	CASSFSTRETQYF
-	-	TRBV5-1	TRBJ1-5	TGCGCCAGCAGCCCCGGGGGGGGCCTCGGTCAGCCCCAGCATTTT	CASSPGGGLGQPQHF
-	-	TRBV4-1	TRBJ1-1	TGCGCCAGCAGCCCCGACGGGGGGCTGATGAACACTGAAGCTTTCTTT	CASSPDGGLMNTEAFF
-	-	TRBV7-3	TRBJ1-1	TGTGCCAGCAGCTTTACTGGAGGTTCTTTACGCGGGATGAACACTGAAGCTTTCTTT	CASSFTGGSLRGMNTEAFF
-	-	TRBV12-5	TRBJ1-5	TGTGCTAGTGGTTTGGTACTGGGACACAGAAATCAGCCCCAGCATTTT	CASGLVLGHRNQPQHF
-	-	TRBV5-6	TRBJ1-1	TGTGCCAGCAGCGACATACAGAAGAACACTGAAGCTTTCTTT	CASSDIQKNTEAFF
-	medium-sized	TRBV28	TRBJ1-6	TGTGCCAGCGCCCTTGAGTATTCACCCCTCCACTTT	CASALEYSPLHF
-	-	TRBV5-1	TRBJ2-1	TGCGCCAGCAGCTCGGGGGGCCGGGAGCAGTTCTTC	CASSSGGREQFF
TRBD1	-	TRBV6-1	TRBJ1-5	TGTGCCAGCAATACTGACAGGGATCAGCCCCAGCATTTT	CASNTDRDQPQHF
-	-	TRBV7-9	TRBJ1-2	TGTGCCAGCAGCTTCGCCGGACCCTCGAGGGGCTACACCTTC	CASSFAGPSRGYTF
-	-	TRBV5-4	TRBJ2-1	TGTGCCAGCAGCCAGGACACTTCTGGTGAGCAGTTCTTC	CASSQDTSGEQFF
TRBD1	-	TRBV28	TRBJ1-4	TGTGCCAGCAGTCCCCCGGGACAGGGTGGTGAAAAACTGTTTTTT	CASSPPGQGGEKLFF
-	once	TRBV5-1	TRBJ1-1	TGCGCCAGCAGCTTGGCCGTGGGGACTGAAGCTTTCTTT	CASSLAVGTEAFF
-	-	TRBV19	TRBJ1-1	TGTGCCAGTACCACGACCATGGACACTGAAGCTTTCTTT	CASTTTMDTEAFF
-	-	TRBV18	TRBJ1-1	TGTGCCAGCTCACCACCGATGAGCTCAGGAGTGAACACTGAAGCTTTCTTT	CASSPPMSSGVNTEAFF
-	-	TRBV18	TRBJ2-2	TGTGCCAGCTCACCCCTTAGGACAGACCTCACCGGGGAGCTGTTTTTT	CASSPLRTDLTGELFF
-	-	TRBV28	TRBJ1-4	TGTGCCATCCGGGGGGGGAGTAATGAAAAACTGTTTTTT	CAIRGGSNEKLFF
-	-	TRBV30	TRBJ2-7	TGTGCCTGGAGTCGGGGGGCCGAAAGGTACGAGCAGTACTTC	CAWSRGAERYEQYF
-	-	TRBV21-1	TRBJ1-6	TGTGCCAGCAGCAATCCCCGGACAGCATATAATTCACCCCTCCACTTT	CASSNPRTAYNSPLHF
-	-	TRBV2	TRBJ2-4	TGTGCCAGCAGTGCAAGCGGAAAAAACATTCAGTACTTC	CASSASGKNIQYF
TRBD1	-	TRBV7-2	TRBJ2-2	TGTGCCAGCAGAGGCACAGGGGTAGGAACCGGGGAGCTGTTTTTT	CASRGTGVGTGELFF
-	few	TRBV6-5	TRBJ1-6	TGTGCCAGCACCAAAACCCCAGGACGGGACCTCCACTTT	CASTKTPGRDLHF
TRBD1	-	TRBV14	TRBJ2-4	TGTGCCAGCTCCCTAACAGGGGGCGGGGTGGCCAAAAACATTCAGTACTTC	CASSLTGGGVAKNIQYF
TRBD2	-	TRBV11-2	TRBJ2-4	TGTGCCAGCAGCTACAAAGTGGGGGGGGCCAAAAACATTCAGTACTTC	CASSYKVGGAKNIQYF
-	-	TRBV5-1	TRBJ1-2	TGCGCCAGCAGCTTGATGGGAGGGATTAGCTATGGCTACACCTTC	CASSLMGGISYGYTF
-	once	TRBV6-6	TRBJ1-1	TGTGCCAGCAGTTGGGGACGTATGAACACTGAAGCTTTCTTT	CASSWGRMNTEAFF
-	-	TRBV2	TRBJ2-2	TGTGCCAGCAGGACCGGGACGGCGAACACCGGGGAGCTGTTTTTT	CASRTGTANTGELFF